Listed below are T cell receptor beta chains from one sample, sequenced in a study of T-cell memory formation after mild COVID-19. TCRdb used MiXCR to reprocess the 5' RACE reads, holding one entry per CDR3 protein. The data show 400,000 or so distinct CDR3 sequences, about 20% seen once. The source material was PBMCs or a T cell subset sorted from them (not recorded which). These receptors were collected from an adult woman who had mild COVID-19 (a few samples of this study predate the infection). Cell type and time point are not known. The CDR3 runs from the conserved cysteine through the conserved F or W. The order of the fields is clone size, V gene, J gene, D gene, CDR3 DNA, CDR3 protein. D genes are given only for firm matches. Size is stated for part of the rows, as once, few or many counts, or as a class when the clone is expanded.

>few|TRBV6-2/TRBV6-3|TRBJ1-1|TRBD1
TGTGCCAGCAGTTACCCCGACAGGGGAGGTGGGAACACTGAAGCTTTCTTT
CASSYPDRGGGNTEAFF
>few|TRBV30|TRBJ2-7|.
TGTGCCTGGAGTGTACAAGGGATCAACGAGCAGTACTTC
CAWSVQGINEQYF
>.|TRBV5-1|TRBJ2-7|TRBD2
TGCGCCAGCAGCTTTACTGGGCTAGCGGGTCCCGAAAGGGGGGAGCAGTACTTC
CASSFTGLAGPERGEQYF
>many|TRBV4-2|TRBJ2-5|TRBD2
TGTGCCAGCAGCCAAGATTTTTCGGGAGGAGAGACCCAGTACTTC
CASSQDFSGGETQYF
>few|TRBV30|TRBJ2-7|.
TGTGCCTGGAGCTCCCTCACCTACGAGCAGTACTTC
CAWSSLTYEQYF
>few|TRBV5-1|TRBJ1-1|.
TGCGCCAGCACCCTGGGGGCGGACACTGAAGCTTTCTTT
CASTLGADTEAFF
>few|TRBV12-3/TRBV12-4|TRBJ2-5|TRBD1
TGTGCCAGCAGTGACCGGACAGGGGCCGAAGAGACCCAGTACTTC
CASSDRTGAEETQYF
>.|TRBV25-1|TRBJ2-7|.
TGTGCCAGCAGTTCCTTCGACTACGAGCAGTACTTC
CASSSFDYEQYF
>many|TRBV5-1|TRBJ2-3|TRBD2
TGCGCCAGCAGCACAGGACTAGCGGGGGCCACAGATACGCAGTATTTT
CASSTGLAGATDTQYF
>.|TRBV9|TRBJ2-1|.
TGTGCCAGCAGCCGAATCCAGGGGTTTGACAATGAGCAGTTCTTC
CASSRIQGFDNEQFF
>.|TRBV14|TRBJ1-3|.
TGTGCCAGCAGCCAAGTCGGGGCTTTTTGGAGGTCATCTGGAAACACCATATATTTT
CASSQVGAFWRSSGNTIYF
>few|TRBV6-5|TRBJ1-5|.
TGTGCCAGCAGTCCTAGAACGAGTCAGCCCCAGCATTTT
CASSPRTSQPQHF
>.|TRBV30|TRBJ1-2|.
TGTGCCTGGAGTGATAAAGGGCGTCTCGACTATGGCTACACCTTC
CAWSDKGRLDYGYTF
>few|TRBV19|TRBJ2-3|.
TGTGCCAGTAAGGACGGGGGTGGCACAGATACGCAGTATTTT
CASKDGGGTDTQYF
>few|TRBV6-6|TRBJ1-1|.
TGTGCCAGCAGTTACGGGAGGGGAAACACTGAAGCTTTCTTT
CASSYGRGNTEAFF
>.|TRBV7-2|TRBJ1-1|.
TGTGCCAGCAGCTGGCGACTGTTCACTGAAGCTTTCTTT
CASSWRLFTEAFF
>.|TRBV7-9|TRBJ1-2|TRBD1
TGTGCCAGCAGTCTCCTCCAGGCAGGGGGCTATGGCTACACCTTC
CASSLLQAGGYGYTF
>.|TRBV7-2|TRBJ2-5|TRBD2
TGTGCCAGCAGCCCCTTAGCGGGGGATTCCCAAGAGACCCAGTACTTC
CASSPLAGDSQETQYF
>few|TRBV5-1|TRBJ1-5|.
TGCGCCAGCAGCTTGGATGGCCAGACTAGCAATCAGCCCCAGCATTTT
CASSLDGQTSNQPQHF
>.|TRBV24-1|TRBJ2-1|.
TGTGCCACCAGTGGGCATAACATCAATGAGCAGTTCTTC
CATSGHNINEQFF
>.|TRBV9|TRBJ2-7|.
TGTGCCAGCAGCATCACGGACAACTCCTACGAGCAGTACTTC
CASSITDNSYEQYF
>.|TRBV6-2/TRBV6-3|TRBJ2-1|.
TGTGCCAGCAGTTATACTACTACCGGGCAGTTCTTC
CASSYTTTGQFF
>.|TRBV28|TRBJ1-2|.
TGTGCCAGTGGGGCCCCGTTAGCGGGCTATGGCTACACCTTC
CASGAPLAGYGYTF
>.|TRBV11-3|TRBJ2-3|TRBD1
TGTGCCAGCAGCTCAGTGACGGGACAGGGCGTCTTCAAGGCGCAGTATTTT
CASSSVTGQGVFKAQYF
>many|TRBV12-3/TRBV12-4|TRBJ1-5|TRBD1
TGTGCCAGCAGTTTTGGGGACAGGGGCAATCAGCCCCAGCATTTT
CASSFGDRGNQPQHF
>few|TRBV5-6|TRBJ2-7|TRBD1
TGTGCCAGCAGCTCCCGACAGGGGAGGAACGAGCAGTACTTC
CASSSRQGRNEQYF
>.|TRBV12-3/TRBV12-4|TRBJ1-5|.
TGTGCCAGCAGGTCCTCCGGGTTATTTATGACGGTTCAGCCCCAGCATTTT
CASRSSGLFMTVQPQHF
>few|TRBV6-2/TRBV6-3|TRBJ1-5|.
TGTGCCAGCAGTTACACGCGAGGGCAGTCCCAAGGCAATTACCCTAATCAGCCCCAGCATTTT
CASSYTRGQSQGNYPNQPQHF
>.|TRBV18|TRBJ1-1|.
TGTGCCAGCTCACTCCAGAGGGACCGAGTTGAAGCTTTCTTT
CASSLQRDRVEAFF
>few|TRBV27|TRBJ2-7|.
TGTGCCAGTCGGGCCAGGCATTCCTACGAGCAGTACTTC
CASRARHSYEQYF
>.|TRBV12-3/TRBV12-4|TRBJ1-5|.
TGTGCCAGCAGTTTAGGGGCCCCGGGCAATCAGCCCCAGCATTTT
CASSLGAPGNQPQHF
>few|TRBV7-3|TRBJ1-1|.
TGTGCCAGCAGCTTTGGACCTTACACTGAAGCTTTCTTT
CASSFGPYTEAFF
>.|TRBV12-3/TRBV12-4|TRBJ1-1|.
TGTGCCACTTCCTCGAACACTGAAGCTTTCTTT
CATSSNTEAFF
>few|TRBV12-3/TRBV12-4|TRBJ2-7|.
TGTGCCAGCAGCTATATGGGGGGCAGCTACGAGCAGTACTTC
CASSYMGGSYEQYF
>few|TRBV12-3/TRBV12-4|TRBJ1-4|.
TGTGCCAGCAGTCCCCCTGCAGGCACTGAAAAACTGTTTTTT
CASSPPAGTEKLFF
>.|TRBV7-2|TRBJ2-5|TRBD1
TGTGCCAGCAGCTCGTCAGGGGGCTTGCTTGAGACCCAGTACTTC
CASSSSGGLLETQYF
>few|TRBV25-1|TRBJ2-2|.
TGTGCCAGCAGTGAGTGGACGGAAAACACCGGGGAGCTGTTTTTT
CASSEWTENTGELFF
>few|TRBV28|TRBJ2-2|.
TGTGCCAGCAGTTTATGGGGCAGGGCCACCGGGGAGCTGTTTTTT
CASSLWGRATGELFF
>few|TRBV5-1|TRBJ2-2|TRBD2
TGCGCCAGCACTGGCGCGGCGGGAGGCACCGGGGAGCTGTTTTTT
CASTGAAGGTGELFF
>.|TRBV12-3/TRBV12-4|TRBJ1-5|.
TGTGCCAGCAGTTTCATAGGCGGGGGATCGCCCCAGCATTTT
CASSFIGGGSPQHF
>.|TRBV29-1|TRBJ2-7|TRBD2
TGCAGCGTTGGGGAAAGAGCGGGAGCGGTCGAGCAGTACTTC
CSVGERAGAVEQYF
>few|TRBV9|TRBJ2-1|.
TGTGCCAGCAGCGTAGGCACAGGGAGCTCCTACAATGAGCAGTTCTTC
CASSVGTGSSYNEQFF
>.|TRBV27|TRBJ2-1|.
TGTGCCAGCAGTTATGCGACTAGACTCGGTGAGCAGTTCTTC
CASSYATRLGEQFF
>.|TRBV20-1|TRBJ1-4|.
TGCAGTGCTAGAGATTTTCAGGGCCTTCGGGAAAAACTGTTTTTT
CSARDFQGLREKLFF
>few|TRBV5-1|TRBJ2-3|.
TGCGCCAGCAGCCGGGACTGGAGCACAGATACGCAGTATTTT
CASSRDWSTDTQYF
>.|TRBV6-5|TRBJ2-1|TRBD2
TGTGCCAGCAGTTACTCGCCGGGACTAGCCTACAATGAGCAGTTCTTC
CASSYSPGLAYNEQFF
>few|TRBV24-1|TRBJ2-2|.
TGTGCCACCAGTGATAGGACAAATCAGGCCCTTACCGGGGAGCTGTTTTTT
CATSDRTNQALTGELFF
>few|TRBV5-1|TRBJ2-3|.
TGCGCCAGCAGCTTAACAGGGTCTAGCACAGATACGCAGTATTTT
CASSLTGSSTDTQYF